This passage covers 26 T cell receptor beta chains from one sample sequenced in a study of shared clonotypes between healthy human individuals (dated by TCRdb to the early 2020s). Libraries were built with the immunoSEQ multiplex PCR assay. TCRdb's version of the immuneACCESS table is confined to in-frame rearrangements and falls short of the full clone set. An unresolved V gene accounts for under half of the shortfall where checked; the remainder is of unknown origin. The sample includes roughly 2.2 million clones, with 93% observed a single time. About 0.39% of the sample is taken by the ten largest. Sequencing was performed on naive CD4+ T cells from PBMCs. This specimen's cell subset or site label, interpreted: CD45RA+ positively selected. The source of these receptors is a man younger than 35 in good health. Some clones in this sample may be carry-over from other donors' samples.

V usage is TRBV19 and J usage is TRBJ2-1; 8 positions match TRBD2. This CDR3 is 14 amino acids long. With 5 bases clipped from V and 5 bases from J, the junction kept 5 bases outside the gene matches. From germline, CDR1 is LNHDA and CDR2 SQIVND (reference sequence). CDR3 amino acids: CASSGQRGHNEQFF. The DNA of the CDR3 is TGTGCCAGTAGTGGCCAGCGGGGGCACAATGAGCAGTTCTTC.

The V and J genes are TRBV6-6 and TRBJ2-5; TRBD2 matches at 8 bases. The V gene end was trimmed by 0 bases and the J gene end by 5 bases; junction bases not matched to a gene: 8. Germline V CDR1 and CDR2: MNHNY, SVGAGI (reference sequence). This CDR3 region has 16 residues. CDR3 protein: CASSYSPSGYGETQYF. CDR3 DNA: TGTGCCAGCAGTTACTCGCCTAGCGGGTATGGGGAGACCCAGTACTTC.

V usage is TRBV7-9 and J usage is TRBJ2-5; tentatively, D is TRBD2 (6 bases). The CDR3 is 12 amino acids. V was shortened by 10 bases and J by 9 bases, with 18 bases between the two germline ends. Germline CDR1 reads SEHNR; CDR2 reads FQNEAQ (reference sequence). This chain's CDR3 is CATSSEVGPQYF. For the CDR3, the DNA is TGTGCCACCTCTAGCGAGGTTGGTCCCCAGTACTTC.

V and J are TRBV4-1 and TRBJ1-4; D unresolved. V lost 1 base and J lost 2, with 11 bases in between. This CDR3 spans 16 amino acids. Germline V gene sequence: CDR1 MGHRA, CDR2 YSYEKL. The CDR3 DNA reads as TGCGCCAGCAGCCAAGGCCTAGCCTGGACTAATGAAAAACTGTTTTTT. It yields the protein CASSQGLAWTNEKLFF.

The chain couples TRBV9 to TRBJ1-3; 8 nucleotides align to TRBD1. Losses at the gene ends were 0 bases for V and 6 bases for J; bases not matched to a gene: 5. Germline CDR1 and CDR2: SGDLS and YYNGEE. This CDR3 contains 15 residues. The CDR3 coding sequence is TGTGCCAGCAGCGTAGGGGGACAGGTTATAAACACCATATATTTT. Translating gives CASSVGGQVINTIYF.

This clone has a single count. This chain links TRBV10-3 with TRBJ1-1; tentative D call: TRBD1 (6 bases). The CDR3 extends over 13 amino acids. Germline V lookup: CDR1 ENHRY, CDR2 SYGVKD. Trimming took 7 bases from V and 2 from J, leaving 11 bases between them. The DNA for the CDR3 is TGTGCCATCACAAGGACAGTCAACACTGAAGCTTTCTTT. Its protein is CAITRTVNTEAFF.

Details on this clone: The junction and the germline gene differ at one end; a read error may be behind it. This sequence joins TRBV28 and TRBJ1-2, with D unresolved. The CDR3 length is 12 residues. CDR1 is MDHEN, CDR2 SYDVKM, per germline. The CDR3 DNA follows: TGTGCCAGCAGTTTATCCAACTATGGCTACGCCTTC. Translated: CASSLSNYGYAF.

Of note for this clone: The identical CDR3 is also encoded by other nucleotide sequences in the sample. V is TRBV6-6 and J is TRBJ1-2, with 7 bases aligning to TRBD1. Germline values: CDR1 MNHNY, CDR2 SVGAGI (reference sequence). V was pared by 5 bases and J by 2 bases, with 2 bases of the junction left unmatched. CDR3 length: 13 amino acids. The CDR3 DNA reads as TGTGCCAGCAGTCCGACAGGGAACTATGGCTACACCTTC. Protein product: CASSPTGNYGYTF.

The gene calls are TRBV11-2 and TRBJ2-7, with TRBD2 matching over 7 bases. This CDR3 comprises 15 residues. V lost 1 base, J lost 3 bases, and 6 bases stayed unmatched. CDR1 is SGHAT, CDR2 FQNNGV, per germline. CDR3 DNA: TGTGCCAGCAGCTTAGTTGGTACTAGCGTCTACGAGCAGTACTTC. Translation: CASSLVGTSVYEQYF.

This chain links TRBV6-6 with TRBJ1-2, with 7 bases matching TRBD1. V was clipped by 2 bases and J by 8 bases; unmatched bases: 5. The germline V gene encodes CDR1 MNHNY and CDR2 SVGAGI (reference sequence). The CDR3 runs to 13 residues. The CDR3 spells CASSYRGTAGYTF. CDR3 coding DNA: TGTGCCAGCAGTTACCGAGGGACAGCAGGCTACACCTTC.

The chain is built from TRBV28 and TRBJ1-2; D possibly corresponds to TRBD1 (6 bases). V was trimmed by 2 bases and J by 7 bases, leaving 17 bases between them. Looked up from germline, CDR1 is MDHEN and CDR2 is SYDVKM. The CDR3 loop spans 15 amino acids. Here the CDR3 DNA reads TGTGCCAGCAGTTTAAAGCTAACAGGGTCTGGTGGCTACACCTTC. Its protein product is CASSLKLTGSGGYTF.

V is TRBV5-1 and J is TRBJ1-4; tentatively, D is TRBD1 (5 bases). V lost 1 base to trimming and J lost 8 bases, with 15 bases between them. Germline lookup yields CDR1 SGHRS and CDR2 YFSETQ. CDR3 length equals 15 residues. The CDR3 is CASSLNGFRDEKLFF. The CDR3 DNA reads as TGCGCCAGCAGCTTGAACGGTTTTAGGGACGAAAAACTGTTTTTT.

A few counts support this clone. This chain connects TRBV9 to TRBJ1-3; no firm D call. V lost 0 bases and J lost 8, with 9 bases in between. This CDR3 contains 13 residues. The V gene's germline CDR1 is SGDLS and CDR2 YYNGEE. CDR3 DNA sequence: TGTGCCAGCAGCGTAGCCGTTACGGACACCATATATTTT. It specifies CASSVAVTDTIYF.

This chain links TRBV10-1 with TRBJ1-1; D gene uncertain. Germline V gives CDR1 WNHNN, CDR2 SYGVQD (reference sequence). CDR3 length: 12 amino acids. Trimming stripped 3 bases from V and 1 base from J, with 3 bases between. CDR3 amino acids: CASSDPNTEAFF. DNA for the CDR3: TGCGCCAGCAGTGACCCGAACACTGAAGCTTTCTTT.

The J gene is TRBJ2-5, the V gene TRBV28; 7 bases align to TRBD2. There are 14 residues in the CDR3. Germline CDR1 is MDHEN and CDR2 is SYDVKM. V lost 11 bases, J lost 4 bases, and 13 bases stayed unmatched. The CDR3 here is CAAQWAGVTETQYF. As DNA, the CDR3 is TGTGCCGCCCAGTGGGCGGGAGTGACAGAGACCCAGTACTTC.

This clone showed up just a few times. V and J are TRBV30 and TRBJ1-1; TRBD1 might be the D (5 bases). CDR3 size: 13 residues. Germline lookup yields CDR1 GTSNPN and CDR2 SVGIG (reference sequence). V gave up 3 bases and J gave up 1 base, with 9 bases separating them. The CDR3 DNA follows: TGTGCCTGGAGAGCTACAGGGAACACTGAAGCTTTCTTT. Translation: CAWRATGNTEAFF. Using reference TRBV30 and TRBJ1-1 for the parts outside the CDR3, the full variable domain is SQTIHQWPATLVQPVGSPLSLECTVEGTSNPNLYWYRQAAGRGLQLLFYSVGIGQISSEVPQNLSASRPQDRQFILSSKKLLLSDSGFYLCAWRATGNTEAFFGQGTRLTVV.

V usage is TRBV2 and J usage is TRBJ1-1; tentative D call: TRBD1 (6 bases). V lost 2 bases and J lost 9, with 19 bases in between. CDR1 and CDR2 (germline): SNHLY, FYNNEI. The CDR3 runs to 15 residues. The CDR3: CASSERRGGRLKAFF. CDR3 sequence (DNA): TGTGCCAGCAGTGAAAGAAGGGGGGGACGTCTAAAAGCTTTCTTT.

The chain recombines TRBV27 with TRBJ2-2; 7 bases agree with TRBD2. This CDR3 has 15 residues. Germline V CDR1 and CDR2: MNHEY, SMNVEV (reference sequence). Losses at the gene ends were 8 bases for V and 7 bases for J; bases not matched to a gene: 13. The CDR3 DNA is TGTGCCAGCCCGGGGGGTGAAGGGTTCAGCGGGGAGCTGTTTTTT. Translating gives CASPGGEGFSGELFF.

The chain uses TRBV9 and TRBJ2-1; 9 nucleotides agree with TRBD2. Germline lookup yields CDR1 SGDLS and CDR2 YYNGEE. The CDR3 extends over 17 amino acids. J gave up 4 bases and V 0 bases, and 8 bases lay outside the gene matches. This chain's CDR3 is CASSVAEIGLAYNEQFF. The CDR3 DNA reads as TGTGCCAGCAGCGTAGCCGAGATAGGACTAGCGTACAATGAGCAGTTCTTC.

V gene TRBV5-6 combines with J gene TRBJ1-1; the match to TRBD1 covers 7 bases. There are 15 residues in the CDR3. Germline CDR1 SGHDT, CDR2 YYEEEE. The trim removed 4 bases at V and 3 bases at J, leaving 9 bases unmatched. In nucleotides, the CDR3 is TGTGCCAGCAGCCCTGTCAGGGGGTCGGACACTGAAGCTTTCTTT. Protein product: CASSPVRGSDTEAFF.

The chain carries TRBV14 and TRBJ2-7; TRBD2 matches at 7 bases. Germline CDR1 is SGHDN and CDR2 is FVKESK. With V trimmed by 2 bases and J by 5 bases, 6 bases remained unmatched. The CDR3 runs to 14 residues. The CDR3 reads CASSQWGGGNEQYF. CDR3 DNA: TGTGCCAGCAGCCAATGGGGGGGAGGCAACGAGCAGTACTTC. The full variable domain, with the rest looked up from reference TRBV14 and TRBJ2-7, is EAGVTQFPSHSVIEKGQTVTLRCDPISGHDNLYWYRRVMGKEIKFLLHFVKESKQDESGMPNNRFLAERTGGTYSTLKVQPAELEDSGVYFCASSQWGGGNEQYFGPGTRLTVT.

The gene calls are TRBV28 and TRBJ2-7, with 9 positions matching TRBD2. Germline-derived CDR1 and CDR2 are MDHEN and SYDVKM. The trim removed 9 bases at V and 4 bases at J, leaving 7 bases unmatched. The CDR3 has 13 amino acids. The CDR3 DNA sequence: TGTGCCAGTGGATCGACTAGCGGTTACGAGCAGTACTTC. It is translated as CASGSTSGYEQYF.

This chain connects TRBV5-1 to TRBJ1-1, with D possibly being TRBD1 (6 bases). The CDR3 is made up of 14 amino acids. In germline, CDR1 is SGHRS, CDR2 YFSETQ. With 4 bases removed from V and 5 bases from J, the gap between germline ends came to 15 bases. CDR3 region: CASSGGFTGTEAFF. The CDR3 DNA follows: TGCGCCAGCAGCGGGGGCTTTACGGGGACTGAAGCTTTCTTT. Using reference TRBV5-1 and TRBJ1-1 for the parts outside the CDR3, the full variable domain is KAGVTQTPRYLIKTRGQQVTLSCSPISGHRSVSWYQQTPGQGLQFLFEYFSETQRNKGNFPGRFSGRQFSNSRSEMNVSTLELGDSALYLCASSGGFTGTEAFFGQGTRLTVV.

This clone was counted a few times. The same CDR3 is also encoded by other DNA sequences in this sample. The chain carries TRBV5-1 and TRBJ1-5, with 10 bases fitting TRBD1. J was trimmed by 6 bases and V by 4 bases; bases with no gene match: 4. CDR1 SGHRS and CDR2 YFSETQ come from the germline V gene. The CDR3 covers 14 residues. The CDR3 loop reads CASSPGTGVQPQHF. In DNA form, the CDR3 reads TGCGCCAGCAGCCCCGGGACAGGGGTTCAGCCCCAGCATTTT.

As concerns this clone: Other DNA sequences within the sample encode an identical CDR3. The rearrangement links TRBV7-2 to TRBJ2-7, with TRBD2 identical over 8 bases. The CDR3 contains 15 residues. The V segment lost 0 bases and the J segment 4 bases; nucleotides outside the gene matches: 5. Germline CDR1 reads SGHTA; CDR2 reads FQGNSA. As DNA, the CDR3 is TGTGCCAGCAGCTTAGCAAGCGGGAGCTCTTACGAGCAGTACTTC. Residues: CASSLASGSSYEQYF.

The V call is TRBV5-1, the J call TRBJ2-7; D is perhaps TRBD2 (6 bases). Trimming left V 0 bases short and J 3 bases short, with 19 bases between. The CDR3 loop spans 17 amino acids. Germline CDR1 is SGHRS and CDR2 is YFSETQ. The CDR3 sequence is CASSLGTSGTGYYEQYF. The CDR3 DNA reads TGCGCCAGCAGCTTGGGGACCTCCGGGACTGGTTACTACGAGCAGTACTTC.